One sample yielded the 3 T cell receptor beta chains listed below, sequenced in a study of shared clonotypes between healthy human individuals. Naive CD8 isolation took CD45RO-negative cells positively selected for CCR7 and excluded terminally differentiated effector memory CD45RA+ cells. The method was immunoSEQ multiplex PCR; TCRdb's version includes in-frame clones alone and lacks a portion of them. Of 2 million or so clones listed, about 95% are singletons. The sequencing input was naive CD8+ T cells sorted from blood. The source of these receptors is a man between 18 and 29 years old in good health.

The chain employs TRBV4-1 and TRBJ1-3, with no clear D. CDR1 and CDR2 from the germline V gene are MGHRA and YSYEKL. Between the trimmed V and J ends, which lost 1 base and 0 bases, there was a span of 4 bases. This CDR3 region has 14 residues. CDR3 region: CASSQGTSGNTIYF. CDR3 coding DNA: TGCGCCAGCAGCCAAGGTACCTCTGGAAACACCATATATTTT.

This clone appeared once. V is TRBV16 and J is TRBJ1-1, with 9 bases matching TRBD1. This CDR3 region has 15 residues. CDR1 is KGHSY and CDR2 is FQNENV in the germline V gene. The junction had 1 base not matched to a gene; V was cut back by 2 bases and J by 0 bases. CDR3 region: CASSQGTGMNTEAFF. For the CDR3, the DNA is TGTGCCAGCAGCCAAGGGACAGGGATGAACACTGAAGCTTTCTTT.

The chain has TRBV6-1 and TRBJ2-7, with 12 positions matching TRBD1. The CDR3 covers 14 residues. CDR1 and CDR2 from the germline V gene are MNHNS and SASEGT. The V segment lost 6 bases and the J segment 7 bases; nucleotides outside the gene matches: 7. As DNA, the CDR3 is TGTGCCAGCAGCGAGGGACAGGGGGCTTGGGAGCAGTACTTC. Its translation: CASSEGQGAWEQYF.